This TCR beta chain derives from a study of glioma-infiltrating T cells. V was cut by 0 bases and J by 7 bases, with 10 bases left in between. This CDR3 has 13 amino acids. Germline V gene data show CDR1 as SGHRS and CDR2 as YFSETQ. Study observations and caveats: Only very few CDR3 sequences appeared in both tissue and blood.

This clonotype occurred a few times. Its antigen is unidentified. TCR alpha and beta CDR3 regions were amplified from RNA using iRepertoire nested multiplex PCR. One-step reverse transcription and amplification started from around 100-400 ng of tissue mRNA or PBMC total RNA. From the multiplex PCR reads, TCRdb called clonotypes with MiXCR, one entry per CDR3 protein. The data hold 100,000 to 150,000 distinct CDR3 sequences, with approximately 25% observed a single time. The receptor comes from a human donor with low-grade glioma or glioblastoma, undergoing nonglioma brain surgery, or in good health (not recorded which). Sequencing used glioma tissue, nonneoplastic brain tissue, or PBMCs (not recorded which). This sequence joins TRBV5-1 and TRBJ1-1; no reliable D call. The CDR3 here is CASSLGALGEAFF. Here the CDR3 DNA reads TGCGCCAGCAGCTTGGGCGCCCTGGGTGAAGCTTTCTTT.